This T cell receptor beta chain was observed in a study of T-cell memory formation after mild COVID-19. MiXCR was run by TCRdb on the 5' RACE reads, yielding one entry per CDR3 protein. The repertoire holds 500,000 to 650,000 distinct CDR3 sequences, with about 20% as singletons. This clonotype was picked up a small number of times. Trimming cost V 6 bases and J 5 bases, with 17 bases left between them. CDR1 and CDR2 (germline): KGHSH, LQKENI. This CDR3 has 14 amino acids. The chain uses TRBV18 and TRBJ2-7; maybe TRBD2 (5 bases). This sequence originates from an adult woman who had mild COVID-19 (a few samples of this study predate the infection). Cell type and time point are not known. The sequencing sample was made of PBMCs or a T cell subset sorted from them (not recorded which). The DNA for the CDR3 is TGTGCCAGCTCCCCCAACGGAGGTTCCCACGAGCAGTACTTC. Translated: CASSPNGGSHEQYF.